These 9 T cell receptor beta chains share one sample of origin, sequenced in a study of T cell responses to AZD1222 COVID-19 vaccine. The method was immunoSEQ multiplex PCR; TCRdb's version includes in-frame clones alone and lacks a portion of them. The table includes about 180,000 clones, about nine tenths detected once. Sample: peripheral blood, taken 28 days after the second AZD1222 dose. Source of these receptors: an adult who received the AZD1222 COVID-19 vaccine.

The chain carries TRBV4-2 and TRBJ2-1, with 8 bases matching TRBD2. The germline V gene has CDR1 LGHNA and CDR2 YNFKEQ. J was trimmed by 8 bases and V by 1 base; bases with no gene match: 10. CDR3 size: 16 residues. CDR3 nucleotides: TGTGCCAGCAGCCAAGCTTCGAGCGGGAGTGGTTATGAGCAGTTCTTC. It is translated as CASSQASSGSGYEQFF.

Here the CDR3 reads CASSPPIKTSGDFPNTGELFF. CDR3 coding DNA: TGCGCCAGCAGCCCACCCATAAAGACTAGCGGGGACTTCCCGAACACCGGGGAGCTGTTTTTT. This chain links TRBV4-1 with TRBJ2-2; 11 bases map to TRBD2. There are 21 residues in the CDR3. Germline values: CDR1 MGHRA, CDR2 YSYEKL. V was pared by 4 bases and J by 0 bases, with 16 bases of the junction left unmatched.

The CDR3 reads CAWSVLGARGAGGYTF. CDR3 coding DNA: TGTGCCTGGAGTGTACTGGGTGCGAGGGGAGCAGGTGGCTACACCTTC. The chain combines TRBV30 with TRBJ1-2; a possible D gene is TRBD1 (5 bases). CDR1 and CDR2 from the germline V gene are GTSNPN and SVGIG (reference sequence). CDR3 length equals 16 residues. V lost 0 bases and J lost 7, with 21 bases in between.

In regard to this clone: Other nucleotide sequences from this sample produce the same CDR3. The CDR3, as DNA: TGTGCCAGCAGCCCCGGACTTCCCGGGGAGCTGTTTTTT. This sequence encodes CASSPGLPGELFF. This chain connects TRBV7-3 to TRBJ2-2; D is possibly TRBD2 (5 bases). This CDR3 is 13 amino acids long. The V gene's germline CDR1 is SGHTA and CDR2 FQGTGA. The V end was cut by 5 bases, the J end by 6 bases, with 10 bases between.

V usage is TRBV11-2 and J usage is TRBJ2-1, with 12 bases that match TRBD2. This CDR3 has 17 residues. Germline CDR1 SGHAT, CDR2 FQNNGV. The V and J ends lost 5 bases and 2 bases, in that order; junction bases with no gene match: 7. CDR3 in DNA: TGTGCCAGCAGCCAGTCTAGCGGGGGGGCTCCCTACAATGAGCAGTTCTTC. Its translation is CASSQSSGGAPYNEQFF.

The count of this clone is one. V and J are TRBV21-1 and TRBJ1-3; the D call TRBD1 from the table was never checked on the DNA. TRBV21-1 is a listed pseudogene. CDR3 length: 16 residues. The CDR3 spells CASSTSGQGSGNTIYF. The CDR3 bases are TGTGCCAGCAGCACATCGGGACAGGGCTCTGGAAACACCATATATTTT.

The chain couples TRBV30 to TRBJ1-5; D is unclear. Germline V gives CDR1 GTSNPN, CDR2 SVGIG (reference sequence). The V end was cut by 5 bases, the J end by 5 bases, with 13 bases between. The CDR3 has 13 residues. The CDR3 loop is CAWSRARDQPQHF. CDR3 coding DNA: TGTGCCTGGTCCCGAGCCCGGGATCAGCCCCAGCATTTT.

The chain couples TRBV18 to TRBJ1-5, with 7 bases identical to TRBD1. Trimming cost V 6 bases and J 10 bases; bases outside gene matches: 12. The CDR3 runs 14 residues. CDR1 KGHSH and CDR2 LQKENI come from the germline V gene. CDR3 in DNA: TGTGCCAGCTCGTCAGGGGGAGGAGGTTTTCCCCAGCATTTT. Translated: CASSSGGGGFPQHF.

The chain has TRBV3-1 (or the pseudogene TRBV3-2) and TRBJ2-7, with TRBD2 matching 7 bases. Germline CDR1 reads LGHDT; CDR2 reads YNNKEL (reference sequence). The CDR3 is made up of 15 amino acids. The V gene end was trimmed by 6 bases and the J gene end by 2 bases; junction bases not matched to a gene: 10. The CDR3, as DNA: TGTGCCAGCAGTCGAAAACTAGCGCCAGCCTACGAGCAGTACTTC. Protein product: CASSRKLAPAYEQYF.